Only a few counts were recorded for the clone carrying this T cell receptor (beta chain). Antigen unknown. This sample stems from a study of cytomegalovirus exposure and HLA in healthy donors. PCR employed 60 Vbeta and 13 Jbeta primers. The repertoire was sequenced with immunoSEQ multiplex PCR; TCRdb's copy has only in-frame clones and lacks some. The table records 150,000 to 200,000 clones, 82% of them present only once. The CDR3 is 14 amino acids. Germline V CDR1 and CDR2: SGHRS, YFSETQ. V was trimmed by 3 bases and J by 8 bases, leaving 17 bases between them. Broader study findings: Certain indistinguishable V segments, among them TRBV6-2 and TRBV6-3, were excluded. Altogether, some 170 TCR beta chains were recorded as cytomegalovirus-associated.

The sequenced sample was PBMCs. The sequence was obtained from a girl aged 10 to 17 in good health and CMV-seropositive. The chain joins TRBV5-1 to TRBJ1-2, with D possibly matching TRBD1 (5 bases). The CDR3 region is CASSSDGMWTGYTF. DNA of the CDR3: TGCGCCAGCAGCTCGGACGGTATGTGGACAGGCTACACCTTC.